The following is a TCR beta chain sequence with its context. As processed by the authors: How many nucleated cells were present was estimated from reference gene primer amplification. Profiling relied on immunoSEQ multiplex PCR, and the TCRdb table lists in-frame clones only, not all of them. For V, J and clone size, that table is used; D and trimming come from the DNA. This sample has tens of thousands of clones, with 79% found just once. The data were taken from a study of blood T cell repertoires in COVID-19. Overall study: Sites across the United States, Italy and Spain contributed samples from acute and convalescent COVID-19.

Source material: peripheral blood. The receptor was isolated from an elderly woman with active or convalescent COVID-19.

CDR3: CASSRTESRNTIYF. The CDR3 bases are TGTGCCAGCAGCCGGACAGAGAGCCGAAACACCATATATTTT. The V gene is TRBV7-9, the J gene TRBJ1-3, with D possibly TRBD1 on 6 matching bases. Deletions cut 5 bases from V and 5 bases from J, with 13 bases between. Per the germline V gene, CDR1 is SEHNR and CDR2 is FQNEAQ (reference sequence). The CDR3 runs 14 residues.